This TCR beta chain is drawn from a study of blood T cell repertoires in COVID-19. As processed by the authors: Amplification with reference gene primers provided the estimates of nucleated cell counts. Clones were read by immunoSEQ multiplex PCR, and TCRdb kept only the in-frame ones, dropping some. V, J and clone size are taken as reported in that table, and D and trimming were inferred from the DNA itself. The sample carries fewer than 250,000 clones, about 91% recorded once. This CDR3 spans 16 amino acids. From germline, CDR1 is SGHRS and CDR2 YFSETQ. J gave up 6 bases and V 4 bases, and 9 bases lay outside the gene matches.

The V call is TRBV5-1, the J call TRBJ2-2; TRBD1 matches 10 bases. The receptor comes from a woman aged 50 to 60 with acute COVID-19. The specimen sequenced was PBMCs or T cells enriched from blood (not recorded which). The CDR3 region has the DNA TGCGCCAGCAGCGTTCAGACAGGGGGCTCGTCCGGGGAGCTGTTTTTT. Protein: CASSVQTGGSSGELFF. The full variable domain, its missing parts supplied by reference TRBV5-1 and TRBJ2-2, is KAGVTQTPRYLIKTRGQQVTLSCSPISGHRSVSWYQQTPGQGLQFLFEYFSETQRNKGNFPGRFSGRQFSNSRSEMNVSTLELGDSALYLCASSVQTGGSSGELFFGEGSRLTVL.